This record covers a single T cell receptor (beta chain). The data derive from a study of blood T cell repertoires in COVID-19. V lost 0 bases, J lost 5 bases, and 7 bases stayed unmatched. Germline CDR1 reads GTSNPN; CDR2 reads SVGIG (reference sequence). This CDR3 is 15 amino acids long. The method was immunoSEQ multiplex PCR; TCRdb's version includes in-frame clones alone and lacks a portion of them. The data hold approximately 100,000 clones, with 86% observed a single time. The sequencing sample was made of peripheral blood. The sequence came from a human donor in a cohort sampled during active COVID-19. This chain uses TRBV30 with TRBJ2-5, with TRBD2 identical over 9 bases. This CDR3 is CAWSVQAGGRETQYF. The DNA of the CDR3 is TGTGCCTGGAGTGTACAAGCGGGAGGAAGGGAGACCCAGTACTTC.